This T cell receptor beta chain was obtained from a study of blood T cell repertoires in COVID-19 (TCRdb year 2020). A note on the overall study: The collaborator samples originated in the United States, Italy and Spain and spanned the acute and convalescent phases of COVID-19. The prospective study material was composed of cDNA or gDNA derived from T cells, B-cell-depleted T cells, or PBMCs. Deeply sampled blood TCRbeta repertoires from subjects exposed to, actively infected with, or recovered from COVID-19 were included in the dataset. The repertoires were released in a freely available public database intended as a resource for research on the immune response to SARS-CoV-2. Samples came from the ongoing ImmuneRACE study (first 160 participants) plus 1,254 subjects from 6 global collaborators. Nearly every sample came with metadata listing a de-identified subject ID, COVID-19 status, age in years and sex. HLA class I and class II types, where available, came from metadata supplied by the sample provider rather than from assay-based typing.

General study outcomes and caveats: The quantity of clinical and demographic metadata differed by source and by participant and was supplied without curation.

Trimming accounts for 8 bases at V and 7 bases at J, while the number of junction bases matched to no gene is 4. Per the germline V gene (reference sequence), LGHDT is the CDR1 and YNNKEL is the CDR2. The CDR3 contains 11 residues, cysteine and phenylalanine counted. CDR3 DNA is the only sequence kept; it has 33 bases, read in frame from the first base. This clone was observed a handful of times. This clone's antigen is unknown. The input lacks base qualities; no much larger clone sits a single base away. TCRbeta CDR3 regions were amplified from genomic DNA using the immunoSEQ Assay, a bias-controlled multiplex PCR. As for the original processing: Within the assay, amplification of reference gene primers was used to estimate how many nucleated cells each sample contained. To quantify the absolute abundance of each unique TCRbeta CDR3 rearrangement, sequence reads were collapsed and filtered. For each sample, productive Simpson clonality was calculated as the square root of Simpson's diversity index over productive rearrangements. The immuneACCESS repertoire file appears here via TCRdb, limited to in-frame rearrangements. These files lack a portion of the clones; in checked studies, under half of the deficit traces to unresolved V genes, and the cause of the others is not known. The V and J calls and clone size are taken from that table; D and trimming were inferred from the DNA. The sample profile shows 55,000 to 60,000 clones; more than 70% of them were found once. The ten largest clones represent 4% to 5.5% of the sample.

Whole blood was collected in K2EDTA tubes by collaborating institutions according to the institutions' own protocols. For TCRbeta analysis, collaborator samples were shipped as frozen whole blood, as isolated PBMCs, or as DNA extracted from either sample type. This chain is built from TRBV3-1 (or the pseudogene TRBV3-2) and TRBJ2-7; a stretch of 8 junction bases matches TRBD1. Sequences were obtained from peripheral blood. The TCR comes from a man aged 40-49 years with active COVID-19. The CDR3 sequence is CASGRGREQYF. The nucleotides read TGTGCCAGCGGCAGGGGGCGAGAGCAGTACTTC.